This T cell receptor (beta chain) was sequenced in a study of early T cells in non-severe SARS-CoV-2 infection. Via MiXCR, TCRdb re-called the 5' RACE reads, giving one row per CDR3 protein. Seen here are some 80,000 distinct CDR3 sequences, about 5% observed once, and the top ten hold under 8%. The V gene lost 4 bases and the J gene lost 0 bases, with 13 bases spanning the gap. Germline values: CDR1 MNHEY, CDR2 SMNVEV (reference sequence). The CDR3 sequence is 15 residues long. This clonotype turned up a few times. This sequence originates from an adult who was a healthcare worker with PCR-confirmed SARS-CoV-2 infection or an uninfected control (not recorded which). The sequences come from whole blood, collected at baseline. The chain couples TRBV27 to TRBJ2-7; D is possibly TRBD1 or TRBD2 (5 bases each). The CDR3 sequence is CASSSDTRSSYEQYF. Here the CDR3 DNA reads TGTGCCAGCAGTTCGGACACTAGGAGCTCCTACGAGCAGTACTTC.